Listed below are T cell receptor beta chains from one sample, sequenced in a study of siplizumab effects on memory and regulatory T cells. Using immunoSEQ multiplex PCR, the repertoire was profiled, and TCRdb retains in-frame clones only, with some absent. The data show some 53,000 clones, around 97% seen once. The sequenced material came from naive CD4+ T cells sorted from blood. The receptors originated from a human donor in good health. The CDR3 runs from the conserved cysteine through the conserved F or W. D genes are given only for firm matches.

d_call j_call v_call cdr3_nt cdr3_aa
NA TRBJ1-4 TRBV5-1 TGCGCCAGCACCACCGGACGGATGACAGCAACTAATGAAAAACTGTTTTTT CASTTGRMTATNEKLFF
NA TRBJ1-2 TRBV29-1 TGCAGCGTGGGCTCGGGGGGATCGCACTATGGCTACACCTTC CSVGSGGSHYGYTF
NA TRBJ2-5 TRBV13 TGTGCCAGCAGCTACCGAGAGACCCAGTACTTC CASSYRETQYF
NA TRBJ1-4 TRBV5-8 TGTGCCAGCAGCTTGGGAACGGGAACTAATGAAAAACTGTTTTTT CASSLGTGTNEKLFF
NA TRBJ2-7 TRBV4-3 TGCGCCAGCAGCCAAGAAGCTCCCTCTGGGGGCGGGGGAGCCTACGAGCAGTACTTC CASSQEAPSGGGGAYEQYF
TRBD2 TRBJ2-2 TRBV11-3 TGTGCCAGCAGACCGACTAGCGGGGCCCTCACCGGGGAGCTGTTTTTT CASRPTSGALTGELFF
TRBD2 TRBJ2-1 TRBV18 TGTGCCAGCTCACCGTCTCTAGCGGAACACAATGAGCAGTTCTTC CASSPSLAEHNEQFF
NA TRBJ1-1 TRBV5-6 TGTGCCAGCAGCTTCGTGGGCAGGAACACTGAAGCTTTCTTT CASSFVGRNTEAFF
NA TRBJ1-5 TRBV6-5 TGTGCCAGCTGTACAGGTCCCAATCAGCCCCAGCATTTT CASCTGPNQPQHF
TRBD2 TRBJ2-6 TRBV10-1 TGCGCCAGCAGCCCTAGCGGGCAGGATTCTGGGGCCAACGTCCTGACTTTC CASSPSGQDSGANVLTF